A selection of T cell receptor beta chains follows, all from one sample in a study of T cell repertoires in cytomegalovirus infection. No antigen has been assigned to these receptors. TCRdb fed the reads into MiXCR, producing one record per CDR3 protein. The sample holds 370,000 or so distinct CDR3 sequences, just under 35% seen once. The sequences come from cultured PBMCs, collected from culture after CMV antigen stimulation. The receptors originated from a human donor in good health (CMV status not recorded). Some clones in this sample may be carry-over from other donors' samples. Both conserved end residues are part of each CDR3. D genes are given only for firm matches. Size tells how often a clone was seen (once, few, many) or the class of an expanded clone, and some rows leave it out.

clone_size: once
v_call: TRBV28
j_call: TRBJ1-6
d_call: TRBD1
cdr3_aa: CASSSPARTGSHSPLHF
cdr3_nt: TGTGCCAGCAGTTCCCCGGCGAGGACAGGGTCCCATTCACCCCTCCACTTT

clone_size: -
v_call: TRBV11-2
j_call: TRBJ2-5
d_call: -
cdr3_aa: CASSLGGFPETQYF
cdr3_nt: TGTGCCAGCAGCTTAGGGGGGTTCCCAGAGACCCAGTACTTC

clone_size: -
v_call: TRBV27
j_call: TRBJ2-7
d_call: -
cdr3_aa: CASSGQNYEQYF
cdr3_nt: TGTGCCAGCAGCGGACAAAACTACGAGCAGTACTTC

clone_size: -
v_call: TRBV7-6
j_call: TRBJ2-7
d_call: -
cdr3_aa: CASSLGTRYF
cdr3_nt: TGTGCCAGCAGCTTAGGGACTCGGTACTTC

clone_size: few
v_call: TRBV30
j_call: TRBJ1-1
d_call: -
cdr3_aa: CAWSDGNTEAFF
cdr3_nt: TGTGCCTGGAGCGACGGGAACACTGAAGCTTTCTTT

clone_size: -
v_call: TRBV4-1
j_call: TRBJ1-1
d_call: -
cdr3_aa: CASSQALDGITFF
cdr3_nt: TGCGCCAGCAGCCAAGCCCTGGACGGGATAACTTTCTTT

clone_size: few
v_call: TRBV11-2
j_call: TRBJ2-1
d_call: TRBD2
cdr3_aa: CASRPLAGVNNEQFF
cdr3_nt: TGTGCCAGCAGGCCACTAGCGGGAGTTAACAATGAGCAGTTCTTC

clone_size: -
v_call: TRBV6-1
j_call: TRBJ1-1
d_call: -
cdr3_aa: CASSEIYPEAFF
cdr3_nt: TGTGCCAGCAGTGAAATATATCCTGAAGCTTTCTTT

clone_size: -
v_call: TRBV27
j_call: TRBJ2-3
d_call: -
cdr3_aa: CASSFWQSTDTQYF
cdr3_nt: TGTGCCAGCAGTTTCTGGCAGAGCACAGATACGCAGTATTTT

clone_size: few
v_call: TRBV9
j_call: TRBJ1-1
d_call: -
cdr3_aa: CASSRTSGNTEAFF
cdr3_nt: TGTGCCAGCAGTCGGACCTCGGGGAACACTGAAGCTTTCTTT

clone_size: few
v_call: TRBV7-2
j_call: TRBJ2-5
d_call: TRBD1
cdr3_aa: CASSWDSETQYF
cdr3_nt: TGTGCCAGCAGCTGGGACAGCGAGACCCAGTACTTC

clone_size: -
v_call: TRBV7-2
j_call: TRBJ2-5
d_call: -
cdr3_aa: CASSLTRYGETQYF
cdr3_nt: TGTGCCAGCAGCTTAACTCGCTATGGAGAGACCCAGTACTTC

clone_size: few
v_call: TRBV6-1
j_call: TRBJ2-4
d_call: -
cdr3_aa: CASTGGTLAKNIQYF
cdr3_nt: TGTGCCAGCACAGGCGGAACCTTAGCCAAAAACATTCAGTACTTC

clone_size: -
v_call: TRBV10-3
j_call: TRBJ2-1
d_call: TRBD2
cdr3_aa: CAIKLTSGSNEQFF
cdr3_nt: TGTGCCATCAAATTGACTAGCGGGTCCAATGAGCAGTTCTTC

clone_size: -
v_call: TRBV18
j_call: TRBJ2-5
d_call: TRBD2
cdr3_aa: CASSSGAGGRETQYF
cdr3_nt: TGTGCCAGCTCATCGGGAGCGGGAGGACGAGAGACCCAGTACTTC

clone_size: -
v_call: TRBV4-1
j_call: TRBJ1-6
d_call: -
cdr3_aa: CASKKVAQINSPLHF
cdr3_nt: TGCGCCAGCAAAAAGGTCGCGCAGATTAATTCACCCCTCCACTTT

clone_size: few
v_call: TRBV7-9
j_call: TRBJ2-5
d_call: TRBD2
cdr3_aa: CASSFGASGEETQYF
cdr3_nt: TGTGCCAGCAGCTTCGGGGCTAGCGGGGAAGAGACCCAGTACTTC

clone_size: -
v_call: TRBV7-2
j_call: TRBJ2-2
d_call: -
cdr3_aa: CASSLVYAGELFF
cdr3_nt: TGTGCCAGCAGCTTAGTGTATGCCGGGGAGCTGTTTTTT

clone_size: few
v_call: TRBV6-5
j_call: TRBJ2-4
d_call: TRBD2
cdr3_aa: CASSYLSGLAGENIQYF
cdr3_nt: TGTGCCAGCAGTTACTTGTCTGGCCTAGCGGGAGAAAACATTCAGTACTTC

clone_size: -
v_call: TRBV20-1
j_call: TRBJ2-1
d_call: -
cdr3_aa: CSVTGYSYNEQFF
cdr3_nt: TGCAGTGTAACCGGGTACTCCTACAATGAGCAGTTCTTC

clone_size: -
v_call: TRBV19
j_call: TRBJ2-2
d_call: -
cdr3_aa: CASRIRGGSTGELFF
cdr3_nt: TGTGCCAGTAGAATCAGGGGCGGATCCACCGGGGAGCTGTTTTTT

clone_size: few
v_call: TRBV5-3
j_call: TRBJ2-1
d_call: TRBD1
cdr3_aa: CATITGAPTRSYNEQFF
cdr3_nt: TGTGCCACCATTACAGGGGCGCCCACTCGCTCCTACAATGAGCAGTTCTTC

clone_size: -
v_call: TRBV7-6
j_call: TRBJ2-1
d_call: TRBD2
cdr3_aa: CASSRSGRGDEQFF
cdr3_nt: TGTGCCAGCAGTCGTAGCGGGAGGGGGGATGAGCAGTTCTTC

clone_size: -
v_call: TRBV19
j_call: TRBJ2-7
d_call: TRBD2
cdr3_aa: CASSIASGYEQYF
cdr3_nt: TGTGCCAGTAGTATTGCTAGCGGGTACGAGCAGTACTTC

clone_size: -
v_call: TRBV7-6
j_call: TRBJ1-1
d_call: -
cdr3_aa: CASSRRGGGNTEAFF
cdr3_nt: TGTGCCAGCAGCCGACGAGGAGGGGGGAACACTGAAGCTTTCTTT

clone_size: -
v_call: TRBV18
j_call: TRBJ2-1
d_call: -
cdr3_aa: CASSLSSVTGSYNEQFF
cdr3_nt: TGTGCCAGCTCACTCTCCAGTGTTACAGGCTCCTACAATGAGCAGTTCTTC

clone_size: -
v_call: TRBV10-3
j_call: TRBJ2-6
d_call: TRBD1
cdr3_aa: CAISGGQGIAGANVLTF
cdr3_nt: TGTGCCATCAGTGGCGGACAGGGTATAGCTGGGGCCAACGTCCTGACTTTC

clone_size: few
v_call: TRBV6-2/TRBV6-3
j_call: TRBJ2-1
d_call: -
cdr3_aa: CASSYSRVLMGEKNNEQFF
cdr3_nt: TGTGCCAGCAGTTACAGTCGGGTCTTAATGGGGGAGAAGAACAATGAGCAGTTCTTC

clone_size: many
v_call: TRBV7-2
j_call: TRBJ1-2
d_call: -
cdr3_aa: CASSLQGYGYTF
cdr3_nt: TGTGCCAGCAGCTTACAAGGTTATGGCTACACCTTC

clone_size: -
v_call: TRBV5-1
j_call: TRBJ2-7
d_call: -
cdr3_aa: CASSLDDSLVREQYF
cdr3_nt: TGCGCCAGCAGCTTGGATGACAGCCTAGTGCGCGAGCAGTACTTC

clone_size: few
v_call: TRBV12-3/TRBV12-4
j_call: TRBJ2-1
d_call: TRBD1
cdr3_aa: CASSQGQVSGEPKLGQFF
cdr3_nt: TGTGCCAGCAGCCAGGGACAGGTTTCGGGGGAGCCCAAATTGGGGCAGTTCTTC

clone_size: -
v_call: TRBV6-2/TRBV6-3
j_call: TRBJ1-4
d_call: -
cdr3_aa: CASSPEAGADEKLFF
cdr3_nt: TGTGCCAGCAGTCCGGAAGCGGGGGCGGATGAAAAACTGTTTTTT

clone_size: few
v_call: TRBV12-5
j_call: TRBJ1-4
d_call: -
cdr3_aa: CASGFGQQNEKLFF
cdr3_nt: TGTGCTAGTGGTTTTGGGCAGCAGAATGAAAAACTGTTTTTT

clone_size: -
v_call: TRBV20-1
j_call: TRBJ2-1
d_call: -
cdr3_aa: CSAREAGLRVLQFF
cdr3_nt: TGCAGTGCTAGAGAGGCAGGGTTAAGGGTTTTGCAGTTCTTC

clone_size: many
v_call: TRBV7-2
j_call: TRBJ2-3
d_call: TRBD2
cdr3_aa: CASSFPGRADTQYF
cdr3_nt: TGTGCCAGCAGCTTTCCCGGGAGGGCGGATACGCAGTATTTT

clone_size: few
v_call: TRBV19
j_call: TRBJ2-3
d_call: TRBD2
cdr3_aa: CASTRRVAGFTDTQYF
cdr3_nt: TGTGCCAGTACCCGTCGGGTAGCGGGATTCACAGATACGCAGTATTTT

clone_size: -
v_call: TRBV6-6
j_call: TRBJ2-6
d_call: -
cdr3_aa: CASSYSVGLHGSSGANVLTF
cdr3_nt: TGTGCCAGCAGTTACTCTGTCGGTCTGCACGGGAGCTCTGGGGCCAACGTCCTGACTTTC

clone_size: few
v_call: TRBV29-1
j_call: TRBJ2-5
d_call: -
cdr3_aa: CSVEDYLGRDWETQYF
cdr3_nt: TGCAGCGTTGAAGATTATCTGGGTCGGGATTGGGAGACCCAGTACTTC

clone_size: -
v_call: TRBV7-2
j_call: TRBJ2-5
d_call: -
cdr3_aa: CASSLLRERGETQYF
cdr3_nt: TGTGCCAGCAGCTTATTGCGGGAGAGGGGGGAGACCCAGTACTTC

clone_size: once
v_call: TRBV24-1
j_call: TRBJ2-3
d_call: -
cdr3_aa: CATGLGSLIDTQYF
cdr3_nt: TGTGCCACCGGACTGGGGTCGCTCATAGATACGCAGTATTTT

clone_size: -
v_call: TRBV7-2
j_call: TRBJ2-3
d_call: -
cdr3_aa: CASSFDRSTDTQYF
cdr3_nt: TGTGCCAGCAGCTTCGACAGGTCCACAGATACGCAGTATTTT

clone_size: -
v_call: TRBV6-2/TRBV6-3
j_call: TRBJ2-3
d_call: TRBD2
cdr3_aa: CASSSGLVRTDTQYF
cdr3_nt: TGTGCCAGCAGTTCCGGACTAGTCCGCACAGATACGCAGTATTTT

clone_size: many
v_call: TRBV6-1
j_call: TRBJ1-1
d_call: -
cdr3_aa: CAGQSGQNTEAFF
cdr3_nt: TGTGCCGGACAGTCTGGGCAAAACACTGAAGCTTTCTTT

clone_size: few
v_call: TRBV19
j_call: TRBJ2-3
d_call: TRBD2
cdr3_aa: CASTPLGGGHNTQYF
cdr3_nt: TGTGCCAGTACCCCCCTCGGGGGAGGGCACAATACGCAGTATTTT

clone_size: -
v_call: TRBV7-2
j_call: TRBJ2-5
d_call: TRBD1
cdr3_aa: CASSLTRGTETQYF
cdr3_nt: TGTGCCAGCAGCTTAACCAGGGGGACGGAGACCCAGTACTTC

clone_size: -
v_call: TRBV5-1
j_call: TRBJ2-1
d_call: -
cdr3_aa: CASSEQAGTNEQFF
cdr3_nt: TGCGCCAGCAGTGAACAGGCCGGGACTAATGAGCAGTTCTTC

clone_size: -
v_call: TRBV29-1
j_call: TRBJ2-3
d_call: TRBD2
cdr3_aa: CSVATSGMSTDTQYF
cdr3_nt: TGCAGCGTCGCGACTAGCGGGATGAGCACAGATACGCAGTATTTT

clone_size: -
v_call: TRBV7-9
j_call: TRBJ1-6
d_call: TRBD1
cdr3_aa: CASSLGDRDNSPLHF
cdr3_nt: TGTGCCAGCAGCTTAGGAGACAGGGATAATTCACCCCTCCACTTT

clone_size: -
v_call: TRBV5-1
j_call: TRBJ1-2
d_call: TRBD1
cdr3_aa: CASSSQGAVEYGYTF
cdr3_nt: TGCGCCAGCAGCAGTCAGGGGGCAGTCGAATATGGCTACACCTTC

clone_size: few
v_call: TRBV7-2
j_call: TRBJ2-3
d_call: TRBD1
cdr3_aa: CASRQGAGDTQYF
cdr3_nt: TGTGCCAGCCGACAGGGGGCTGGAGATACGCAGTATTTT

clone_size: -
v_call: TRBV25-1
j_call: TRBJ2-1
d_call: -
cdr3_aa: CASSDNTGNEQFF
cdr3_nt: TGTGCCAGCAGTGATAACACGGGGAATGAGCAGTTCTTC

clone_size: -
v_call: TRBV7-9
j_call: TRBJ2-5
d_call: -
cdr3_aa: CASRPEPAGETQYF
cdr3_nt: TGTGCCAGCAGGCCCGAACCGGCCGGGGAGACCCAGTACTTC

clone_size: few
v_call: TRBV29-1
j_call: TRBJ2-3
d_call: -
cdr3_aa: CSVERSRVTDTQYF
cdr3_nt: TGCAGCGTTGAGAGGTCCAGGGTAACAGATACGCAGTATTTT

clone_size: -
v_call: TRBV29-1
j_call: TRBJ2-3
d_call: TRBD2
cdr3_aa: CSSSGSSTDTQYF
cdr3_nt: TGCAGTTCTAGCGGGTCTAGCACAGATACGCAGTATTTT

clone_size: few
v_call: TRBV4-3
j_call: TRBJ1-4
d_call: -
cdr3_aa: CASSQERSTTNEKLFF
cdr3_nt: TGCGCCAGCAGCCAAGAGCGGAGTACAACTAATGAAAAACTGTTTTTT